This entry lists 6 T cell receptor beta chains sequenced from one sample in a study of blood T cell repertoires in COVID-19. Using immunoSEQ multiplex PCR, the repertoire was profiled, and TCRdb retains in-frame clones only, with some absent. This table has about 260,000 clones, 70% to 90% appearing once. The specimen was peripheral blood. The receptor source for this set is a man aged 25 to 45 with active or convalescent COVID-19.

V usage is TRBV7-9 and J usage is TRBJ2-4, with D uncertain. Germline loops: CDR1 SEHNR, CDR2 FQNEAQ (reference sequence). The CDR3 is made up of 12 amino acids. V was trimmed by 5 bases and J by 9 bases, leaving 11 bases between them. DNA of the CDR3: TGTGCCAGCAGCGAAGAGTATGGCATTCAGTACTTC. Its translation is CASSEEYGIQYF.

CDR3 DNA sequence: TGTGCCAGCAGCCTAAGACTAGCGGGGGGCCAAGAGACCCAGTACTTC. Protein sequence: CASSLRLAGGQETQYF. The V and J genes are TRBV7-2 and TRBJ2-5, with 13 bases that match TRBD2. Germline values: CDR1 SGHTA, CDR2 FQGNSA. V trimming: 5 bases; J trimming: 1 base; junction bases outside the gene matches: 4. The CDR3 runs 16 residues.

V gene TRBV12-3 or TRBV12-4 combines with J gene TRBJ2-3; D is unresolved. CDR3 length: 13 residues. V was pared by 5 bases and J by 6 bases, with 12 bases between. CDR3 amino acids: CASSLGAADTQYF. DNA of the CDR3: TGTGCCAGCAGTCTCGGTGCCGCCGATACGCAGTATTTT.

The genes are TRBV15 and TRBJ1-2; D perhaps matches TRBD1 (5 bases). Germline V gives CDR1 LNHNV, CDR2 YYDKDF (reference sequence). The CDR3 totals 14 residues. Between the trimmed V and J ends, which lost 3 bases and 4 bases, there was a span of 12 bases. The CDR3 loop reads CATSRGGIGYGYTF. CDR3 in DNA: TGTGCCACCAGCAGGGGGGGGATAGGCTATGGCTACACCTTC.

The chain recombines TRBV5-1 with TRBJ2-2, with TRBD2 matching over 8 bases. V was pared by 4 bases and J by 1 base, with 6 bases of the junction left unmatched. This CDR3 has 16 amino acids. Germline V lookup: CDR1 SGHRS, CDR2 YFSETQ. CDR3 DNA: TGCGCCAGCAGCCTCGGCGGGGGGAGGAACACCGGGGAGCTGTTTTTT. Encoded protein: CASSLGGGRNTGELFF.

A single count supports this clone. The rearrangement joins TRBV27 to TRBJ1-4; TRBD1 is a possible D gene (5 bases). The CDR3 runs 18 residues. CDR1 is MNHEY, CDR2 SMNVEV, per germline (reference sequence). Deletions cut 7 bases from V and 2 bases from J, with 23 bases between. The CDR3 bases are TGTGCCAGCACCCTCCACGGACAAGGAACGGCGACTAATGAAAAACTGTTTTTT. Translation: CASTLHGQGTATNEKLFF.